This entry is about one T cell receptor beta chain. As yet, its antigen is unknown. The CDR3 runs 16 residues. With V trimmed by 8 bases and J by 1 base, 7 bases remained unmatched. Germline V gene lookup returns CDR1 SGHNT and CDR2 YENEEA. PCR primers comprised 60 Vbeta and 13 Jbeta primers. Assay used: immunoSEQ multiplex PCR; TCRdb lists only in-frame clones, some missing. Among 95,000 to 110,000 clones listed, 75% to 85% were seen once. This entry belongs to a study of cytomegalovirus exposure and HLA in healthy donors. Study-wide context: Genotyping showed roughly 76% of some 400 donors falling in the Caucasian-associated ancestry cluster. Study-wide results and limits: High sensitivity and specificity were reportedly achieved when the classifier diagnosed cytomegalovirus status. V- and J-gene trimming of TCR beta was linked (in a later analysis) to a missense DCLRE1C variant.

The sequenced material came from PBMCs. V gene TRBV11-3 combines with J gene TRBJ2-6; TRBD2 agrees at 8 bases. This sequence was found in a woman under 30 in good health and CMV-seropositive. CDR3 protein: CASAGLGPSGANVLTF. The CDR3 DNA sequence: TGTGCCAGCGCGGGACTAGGCCCTTCTGGGGCCAACGTCCTGACTTTC.